This paragraph covers one T cell receptor (beta chain) sequence. Antigen specificity is unknown. This sample is part of a study of T cell responses to AZD1222 COVID-19 vaccine. Study results and caveats: There were repertoire samples only from the period after the peak T cell response. The donor cohort was predominantly white British with a female majority, and clonal diversity may have been underestimated.

Pooling was applied to second doses at about 4 or about 12 weeks. CDR3 length equals 16 residues. From germline, CDR1 is SNHLY and CDR2 FYNNEI. V shed 6 bases and J shed 7 bases, with 22 bases lying between them. Repertoires were generated with immunoSEQ multiplex PCR, while TCRdb's copy carries only in-frame clones and drops some. The sample holds under 150,000 clones, roughly nine tenths seen once. The TCR originated in an adult who received the AZD1222 COVID-19 vaccine. Sequenced here: peripheral blood, sampled 28 days after the second AZD1222 dose. V and J are TRBV2 and TRBJ2-1; perhaps D is TRBD1 or TRBD2 (5 bases each). The CDR3, as DNA: TGTGCCAGCAGATTCCCTTGGGGACCCTCGGTAAATGAGCAGTTCTTC. This translates into CASRFPWGPSVNEQFF.